This T cell receptor (beta chain) was obtained from a study of T cells in Graves' hyperthyroidism and ophthalmopathy. Notes on the study in general: Most thyroid clonotypes expanded above 0.001 appeared in blood too.

As to this clonotype: The antigen is unknown. One junction end does not reproduce the germline sequence, and a read error may be involved.

Researchers took RNA transcripts and amplified the TCR beta CDR3 regions from them. The TCR CDR3 first-round RT-PCR relied on the HTBI primer set. Via MiXCR, TCRdb re-called the multiplex PCR reads, giving one row per CDR3 protein. The sample contains 400,000 or so distinct CDR3 sequences, 11% to 15% of which appear only once. Germline CDR1 reads SSHAT; CDR2 reads FNYEAQ (reference sequence). The CDR3 has 16 residues. The sequencing input was blood. The TCR originated in a man in his forties or fifties with Graves' ophthalmopathy. The chain links TRBV7-7 to TRBJ1-5; no definite D call. DNA of the CDR3: TGTGCTAGCAGCTTCTTAGGGAAATATAGCAATCAGCCCCAGCATTTT. It yields the protein CASSFLGKYSNQPQHF.